This TCR beta chain derives from a study of T cells in Graves' hyperthyroidism and ophthalmopathy. At the level of the study: At initial diagnosis, before any treatment had begun, peripheral blood was obtained.

In this sample, this clonotype turned up many times. Its target is not known. The germline V gene has CDR1 DFQATT and CDR2 SNEGSKA (reference sequence). The length of the CDR3 is 12 residues. The V and J ends lost 6 bases and 1 base respectively, with 10 bases between them. General study points: Ophthalmopathy was model-predicted a median about 7.1 months pre-onset.

RNA transcripts yielded amplified TCR beta CDR3 regions. TCR CDR3 regions were first amplified by RT-PCR with HTBI primers. Each CDR3 protein is one row after TCRdb ran MiXCR on the multiplex PCR reads. This sample carries 250,000 or so distinct CDR3 sequences, over 12% of them seen once, and the ten largest clones take around 31%. The chain employs TRBV20-1 and TRBJ2-7; D is uncertain. This sequence was found in a woman between 50 and 59 years old with Graves' hyperthyroidism that later progressed to Graves' ophthalmopathy. Material: blood. CDR3 nucleotide sequence: TGCAGTGCGACCGAACTTTCCTACGAGCAGTACTTC. Protein product: CSATELSYEQYF.